The entry below gives a single TCR beta chain sequence along with its context. Antigen unknown. A read error is possible here, since a much larger clone lies one base away. MiXCR, run by TCRdb on the PCR reads, gives a single entry per CDR3 protein. The table lists tens of thousands of distinct CDR3 sequences, about 20% of them singletons. This sample is part of a study of molecular identifiers for immune sequencing clone quantification. The germline CDR1 and CDR2 sequences are MDHEN and SYDVKM. CDR3 length: 18 residues. Study-wide points: Clone sizes could be underestimated for highly expanded clones when identical TCR molecules share a barcode.

This TCR was recovered from a human donor in good health. Some libraries in this study had Jurkat cell RNA spiked in. The rearrangement links TRBV28 to TRBJ2-1, with TRBD2 matching 10 bases. The sequencing sample was made of naive CD8+ T cells from blood, with Jurkat cell RNA spiked in. Subset reported: FACS-sorted CD8+CD4-CCR7+CD45RA+ naive T cells. The DNA for the CDR3 is TGTGCCAGCAGGACCTTAGCGGGAGGCCCCATCGGATACAATGTGCAGTTCTTC. The encoded protein is CASRTLAGGPIGYNVQFF.